A selection of T cell receptor beta chains follows, all from one sample in a study of cytomegalovirus exposure and HLA in healthy donors. Produced via immunoSEQ multiplex PCR; TCRdb's table is partial and in-frame only. The data show roughly 110,000 clones, about 79% seen once. Material: PBMCs. Source of these receptors: a woman between 18 and 29 years old in good health and CMV-seronegative. CDR3s include the opening cysteine and the closing phenylalanine or tryptophan. Fields, in order: J gene, clone size, D gene, V gene, CDR3 protein, CDR3 DNA. A D gene is named only where the DNA matches it firmly. Rows may omit the clone size; those that give it use once, few, many or a size class.

j_call: TRBJ2-2; clone_size: NA; d_call: TRBD2; v_call: TRBV7-8; cdr3_aa: CASSLGGGTSGLTPSGELFF; cdr3_nt: TGTGCCAGCAGCTTAGGGGGAGGGACTAGCGGATTAACACCCTCGGGGGAGCTGTTTTTT
j_call: TRBJ2-4; clone_size: NA; d_call: NA; v_call: TRBV29-1; cdr3_aa: CSVRTLAKNIQYF; cdr3_nt: TGCAGCGTGAGGACACTAGCCAAAAACATTCAGTACTTC
j_call: TRBJ1-1; clone_size: NA; d_call: TRBD1; v_call: TRBV28; cdr3_aa: CASSRDRDTEAFF; cdr3_nt: TGTGCCAGCAGCAGAGACAGGGACACTGAAGCTTTCTTT
j_call: TRBJ1-4; clone_size: NA; d_call: NA; v_call: TRBV7-8; cdr3_aa: CASSLVRGDEKLFF; cdr3_nt: TGTGCCAGCAGCTTAGTTCGGGGGGACGAAAAACTGTTTTTT
j_call: TRBJ2-7; clone_size: NA; d_call: NA; v_call: TRBV28; cdr3_aa: CATGELTEQYF; cdr3_nt: TGTGCCACAGGGGAACTTACCGAGCAGTACTTC
j_call: TRBJ1-3; clone_size: NA; d_call: NA; v_call: TRBV6-5; cdr3_aa: CASRAGFSGNTIYF; cdr3_nt: TGTGCCAGCAGAGCAGGGTTCTCTGGAAACACCATATATTTT
j_call: TRBJ1-4; clone_size: NA; d_call: NA; v_call: TRBV19; cdr3_aa: CASNPGGMEEKLFF; cdr3_nt: TGTGCCAGTAACCCGGGGGGGATGGAGGAAAAACTGTTTTTT
j_call: TRBJ2-3; clone_size: NA; d_call: TRBD2; v_call: TRBV6-1; cdr3_aa: CASSGLPAGYTDTQYF; cdr3_nt: TGTGCCAGCAGTGGGCTCCCAGCGGGGTACACAGATACGCAGTATTTT
j_call: TRBJ1-1; clone_size: NA; d_call: NA; v_call: TRBV7-9; cdr3_aa: CASSPRGSDTEAFF; cdr3_nt: TGTGCCAGCAGCCCCAGGGGATCGGACACTGAAGCTTTCTTT
j_call: TRBJ2-1; clone_size: NA; d_call: TRBD2; v_call: TRBV11-2; cdr3_aa: CASSLVSSGSRNNEQFF; cdr3_nt: TGTGCCAGCAGCTTAGTGTCTAGCGGGAGTAGAAACAATGAGCAGTTCTTC
j_call: TRBJ1-1; clone_size: NA; d_call: TRBD1; v_call: TRBV4-1; cdr3_aa: CASSRTGRAEAFF; cdr3_nt: TGCGCCAGCAGCCGGACAGGGAGGGCTGAAGCTTTCTTT
j_call: TRBJ1-5; clone_size: once; d_call: TRBD1; v_call: TRBV2; cdr3_aa: CASSGTGGNNQPQHF; cdr3_nt: TGTGCCAGCAGTGGAACAGGGGGCAACAATCAGCCCCAGCATTTT
j_call: TRBJ2-7; clone_size: NA; d_call: NA; v_call: TRBV7-7; cdr3_aa: CASSSTQGYEQYF; cdr3_nt: TGTGCTAGCAGCTCGACACAGGGATACGAGCAGTACTTC
j_call: TRBJ2-7; clone_size: NA; d_call: NA; v_call: TRBV7-9; cdr3_aa: CASSLALSYEQYF; cdr3_nt: TGTGCCAGCAGCTTAGCCCTCTCCTACGAGCAGTACTTC
j_call: TRBJ2-7; clone_size: NA; d_call: TRBD2; v_call: TRBV28; cdr3_aa: CASSPALAGHREQYF; cdr3_nt: TGTGCCAGCAGCCCAGCGCTAGCGGGACACCGCGAGCAGTACTTC
j_call: TRBJ1-2; clone_size: NA; d_call: NA; v_call: TRBV6-5; cdr3_aa: CASKRGFYDGYTF; cdr3_nt: TGTGCCAGCAAAAGGGGGTTCTACGATGGCTACACCTTC
j_call: TRBJ2-7; clone_size: NA; d_call: NA; v_call: TRBV6-6; cdr3_aa: CASSQTGHYEQYF; cdr3_nt: TGTGCCAGCAGTCAGACAGGCCACTACGAGCAGTACTTC
j_call: TRBJ2-3; clone_size: NA; d_call: NA; v_call: TRBV4-2; cdr3_aa: CASSQDMGFTGTQYF; cdr3_nt: TGTGCCAGCAGCCAAGATATGGGGTTCACAGGTACGCAGTATTTT
j_call: TRBJ2-3; clone_size: NA; d_call: NA; v_call: TRBV27; cdr3_aa: CASSSKHSLSQFSGTQYF; cdr3_nt: TGTGCCAGCAGTTCCAAACACTCCCTTTCTCAATTCAGCGGTACGCAGTATTTT
j_call: TRBJ2-6; clone_size: once; d_call: NA; v_call: TRBV5-1; cdr3_aa: CASSLTGSGANVLTF; cdr3_nt: TGCGCCAGCAGCTTAACAGGGTCTGGGGCCAACGTCCTGACTTTC
j_call: TRBJ2-1; clone_size: NA; d_call: TRBD1; v_call: TRBV15; cdr3_aa: CATSTGQMYNEQFF; cdr3_nt: TGTGCCACCAGCACGGGACAGATGTACAATGAGCAGTTCTTC
j_call: TRBJ2-5; clone_size: NA; d_call: TRBD2; v_call: TRBV28; cdr3_aa: CASSRAGAFQETQYF; cdr3_nt: TGTGCCAGCAGTCGGGCGGGAGCCTTTCAAGAGACCCAGTACTTC
j_call: TRBJ1-4; clone_size: NA; d_call: NA; v_call: TRBV30; cdr3_aa: CAWSLTATNEKLFF; cdr3_nt: TGTGCCTGGAGTTTAACGGCAACTAATGAAAAACTGTTTTTT
j_call: TRBJ2-2; clone_size: few; d_call: TRBD1; v_call: TRBV6-5; cdr3_aa: CASSYSGTGPGGELFF; cdr3_nt: TGTGCCAGCAGTTACTCCGGGACAGGGCCGGGCGGGGAGCTGTTTTTT
j_call: TRBJ1-4; clone_size: NA; d_call: TRBD1; v_call: TRBV4-1; cdr3_aa: CASRGQGAHEKLFF; cdr3_nt: TGCGCCAGCAGGGGGCAGGGGGCGCATGAAAAACTGTTTTTT
j_call: TRBJ2-7; clone_size: NA; d_call: TRBD2; v_call: TRBV27; cdr3_aa: CASSLSAGDYEQYF; cdr3_nt: TGTGCCAGCAGTTTGTCGGCGGGAGACTACGAGCAGTACTTC
j_call: TRBJ2-7; clone_size: NA; d_call: TRBD1; v_call: TRBV28; cdr3_aa: CASSSPGTGFGEQYF; cdr3_nt: TGTGCCAGCAGTTCACCCGGGACAGGGTTCGGCGAGCAGTACTTC
j_call: TRBJ2-3; clone_size: NA; d_call: NA; v_call: TRBV11-3; cdr3_aa: CASSSKSRSDTQYF; cdr3_nt: TGTGCCAGCAGCTCGAAGAGCCGGAGCGATACGCAGTATTTT
j_call: TRBJ1-2; clone_size: NA; d_call: NA; v_call: TRBV14; cdr3_aa: CASSHLSLYGYTF; cdr3_nt: TGTGCCAGCAGCCACCTCTCCCTCTATGGCTACACCTTC
j_call: TRBJ2-7; clone_size: NA; d_call: TRBD1; v_call: TRBV6-6; cdr3_aa: CASTYRGGQGAEQYF; cdr3_nt: TGTGCCAGCACTTATAGGGGGGGACAGGGTGCCGAGCAGTACTTC
j_call: TRBJ2-7; clone_size: NA; d_call: NA; v_call: TRBV5-1; cdr3_aa: CASSPGTYEQYF; cdr3_nt: TGCGCCAGCAGCCCGGGGACCTACGAGCAGTACTTC
j_call: TRBJ2-1; clone_size: NA; d_call: TRBD1; v_call: TRBV5-1; cdr3_aa: CAGSLGTGGHYNEQFF; cdr3_nt: TGCGCCGGCAGCTTGGGGACAGGGGGCCATTACAATGAGCAGTTCTTC
j_call: TRBJ1-1; clone_size: once; d_call: NA; v_call: TRBV27; cdr3_aa: CASRGWGDNTEAFF; cdr3_nt: TGTGCCAGCAGGGGGTGGGGGGATAACACTGAAGCTTTCTTT
j_call: TRBJ1-4; clone_size: NA; d_call: NA; v_call: TRBV5-4; cdr3_aa: CASTLGPGNEKLFF; cdr3_nt: TGTGCCAGCACCCTGGGGCCGGGCAATGAAAAACTGTTTTTT
j_call: TRBJ1-1; clone_size: NA; d_call: NA; v_call: TRBV7-2; cdr3_aa: CASSFPRTEAFF; cdr3_nt: TGTGCCAGCAGCTTTCCGAGGACTGAAGCTTTCTTT
j_call: TRBJ2-2; clone_size: NA; d_call: NA; v_call: TRBV27; cdr3_aa: CASSLNTGELFF; cdr3_nt: TGTGCCAGCAGTCTCAACACCGGGGAGCTGTTTTTT
j_call: TRBJ2-7; clone_size: once; d_call: NA; v_call: TRBV4-1; cdr3_aa: CASSQTGGRMDEQYF; cdr3_nt: TGCGCCAGCAGCCAAACCGGAGGACGCATGGACGAGCAGTACTTC
j_call: TRBJ2-2; clone_size: once; d_call: TRBD1; v_call: TRBV5-4; cdr3_aa: CASSTGLQGAGGGELFF; cdr3_nt: TGTGCCAGCAGCACGGGACTCCAGGGGGCAGGCGGCGGGGAGCTGTTTTTT
j_call: TRBJ2-2; clone_size: NA; d_call: TRBD2; v_call: TRBV19; cdr3_aa: CASSIGAGGRHTGELFF; cdr3_nt: TGTGCCAGTAGTATAGGAGCGGGGGGCCGTCACACCGGGGAGCTGTTTTTT
j_call: TRBJ2-1; clone_size: few; d_call: NA; v_call: TRBV7-9; cdr3_aa: CASTTYTSPGPVFEQFF; cdr3_nt: TGTGCCAGCACTACGTATACTAGCCCGGGACCAGTCTTTGAGCAGTTCTTC
j_call: TRBJ2-3; clone_size: NA; d_call: TRBD1; v_call: TRBV19; cdr3_aa: CASSPRQGGRTDTQYF; cdr3_nt: TGTGCCAGTAGTCCTCGACAGGGGGGCCGCACAGATACGCAGTATTTT
j_call: TRBJ2-5; clone_size: NA; d_call: NA; v_call: TRBV9; cdr3_aa: CASSVVARGETQYF; cdr3_nt: TGTGCCAGCAGCGTAGTGGCAAGGGGGGAGACCCAGTACTTC